The rows below give T cell receptor beta chains drawn from one sample of a study of T cell changes during pregnancy in multiple sclerosis. Only in-frame clones appear in the TCRdb table, and some are missing; sequencing was by immunoSEQ multiplex PCR. The sample holds under 80,000 clones, roughly 87% seen once. Sequencing used peripheral blood, obtained in the first trimester of pregnancy. The receptors derive from a female donor with multiple sclerosis, enrolled in a pregnancy study. The CDR3 runs from the conserved cysteine through the conserved F or W. Fields, in order: V gene, J gene, D gene, clone size, CDR3 protein, CDR3 DNA. D genes are given only for firm matches. Only part of the rows carry a size: once, few, many, or a class if the clone is expanded.

TRBV2	TRBJ2-7	TRBD2	-	CASARTSASSYEQYF	TGTGCCAGCGCTAGGACTAGCGCCAGCTCCTACGAGCAGTACTTC
TRBV6-1	TRBJ2-7	TRBD2	-	CASRLSGSSSYEQYF	TGTGCCAGCCGCCTGAGCGGGAGTAGCTCCTACGAGCAGTACTTC
TRBV5-1	TRBJ2-3	-	-	CASSSSGESTDTQYF	TGCGCCAGCAGCTCATCAGGGGAGAGCACAGATACGCAGTATTTT
TRBV29-1	TRBJ2-5	-	-	CSGNSGQETQYF	TGCAGCGGCAACAGTGGGCAAGAGACCCAGTACTTC
TRBV28	TRBJ2-7	TRBD2	-	CASSLSVGIWTSGAYEQYF	TGTGCCAGCAGTTTATCTGTAGGGATTTGGACTAGCGGAGCCTACGAGCAGTACTTC
TRBV6-4	TRBJ2-2	TRBD2	-	CASSESSGSPGELFF	TGTGCCAGCAGTGAGTCTAGCGGGAGTCCCGGGGAGCTGTTTTTT
TRBV28	TRBJ1-4	-	-	CASNTGSGTNEKLFF	TGTGCCAGCAACACTGGGTCCGGGACTAATGAAAAACTGTTTTTT
TRBV7-9	TRBJ2-3	-	-	CASSPTTDTQYF	TGTGCCAGCAGCCCCACAACAGATACGCAGTATTTT
TRBV5-4	TRBJ2-7	TRBD1	-	CASSLDRGQEQYF	TGTGCCAGCAGCTTGGACAGGGGGCAAGAGCAGTACTTC
TRBV6-4	TRBJ2-1	TRBD2	-	CASSATSGSNGEQFF	TGTGCCAGCAGTGCCACTAGCGGGAGTAATGGTGAGCAGTTCTTC
TRBV10-2	TRBJ2-7	-	-	CASSEADKSYEQYF	TGCGCCAGCAGTGAGGCGGACAAATCCTACGAGCAGTACTTC
TRBV6-1	TRBJ1-1	-	-	CASSEQGSVNTEAFF	TGTGCCAGCAGTGAACAGGGGTCAGTGAACACTGAAGCTTTCTTT
TRBV13	TRBJ2-2	TRBD2	-	CASSSEGLAGFTGELFF	TGTGCCAGCAGCTCGGAAGGACTAGCGGGGTTCACCGGGGAGCTGTTTTTT
TRBV14	TRBJ2-7	TRBD2	-	CATRAGGGSYEQYF	TGTGCCACTCGGGCGGGAGGTGGGTCCTACGAGCAGTACTTC
TRBV5-8	TRBJ1-1	-	-	CASGRVHTEAFF	TGTGCCAGCGGCAGGGTCCACACTGAAGCTTTCTTT
TRBV19	TRBJ2-7	TRBD1	-	CASASRAGTGGGEQYF	TGTGCCAGTGCATCTAGAGCCGGGACAGGTGGCGGGGAGCAGTACTTC
TRBV19	TRBJ1-1	TRBD1	-	CASQDRGDLAFF	TGTGCCAGCCAAGACAGGGGGGACTTAGCTTTCTTT
TRBV28	TRBJ2-7	TRBD1	-	CASRSGGTYEQYF	TGTGCCAGCAGATCAGGGGGTACCTACGAGCAGTACTTC
TRBV4-2	TRBJ1-2	-	-	CASSQERALGYTF	TGTGCCAGCAGCCAGGAGAGGGCCCTTGGCTACACCTTC
TRBV19	TRBJ1-6	-	-	CASSGTQGARDSPLHF	TGTGCCAGTAGTGGAACACAGGGTGCCCGGGATTCACCCCTCCACTTT
TRBV4-1	TRBJ2-1	TRBD2	-	CASSQDGTSGGWGEQFF	TGCGCCAGCAGCCAAGACGGGACTAGCGGGGGGTGGGGTGAGCAGTTCTTC
TRBV30	TRBJ1-5	TRBD1	few	CAWSVQGAGDQPQHF	TGTGCCTGGAGTGTACAGGGGGCTGGCGATCAGCCCCAGCATTTT
TRBV7-3	TRBJ1-1	TRBD1	-	CASSPTPGQENTEAFF	TGTGCCAGCAGCCCCACCCCGGGACAGGAAAACACTGAAGCTTTCTTT
TRBV28	TRBJ2-2	TRBD2	-	CASSLFGGRVAGELFF	TGTGCCAGCAGTTTATTTGGGGGGAGGGTCGCCGGGGAGCTGTTTTTT
TRBV5-1	TRBJ2-7	TRBD1	-	CASSLSPDRVGYEQYF	TGCGCCAGCAGCTTGTCCCCGGACAGGGTCGGCTACGAGCAGTACTTC
TRBV5-4	TRBJ2-2	TRBD2	-	CASSSGGTNTGELFF	TGTGCCAGCAGCTCGGGGGGGACCAACACCGGGGAGCTGTTTTTT
TRBV7-2	TRBJ2-7	TRBD1	-	CASSSDRGPYEQYF	TGTGCCAGCAGCTCTGACAGGGGACCCTACGAGCAGTACTTC
TRBV7-9	TRBJ1-4	-	-	CASSLVSGGSNEKLFF	TGTGCCAGCAGCTTAGTGTCTGGCGGATCTAATGAAAAACTGTTTTTT
TRBV25-1	TRBJ2-5	TRBD2	-	CASSNSGSQETQYF	TGTGCCAGCAGTAATAGCGGGTCACAAGAGACCCAGTACTTC
TRBV18	TRBJ2-1	TRBD2	-	CASSPTSGYEQFF	TGTGCCAGCTCACCCACTAGCGGCTATGAGCAGTTCTTC
TRBV29-1	TRBJ1-1	-	-	CSVEDGTRIGKAFF	TGCAGCGTTGAAGACGGGACAAGAATCGGTAAAGCTTTCTTT
TRBV12-5	TRBJ1-2	-	-	CASGLSTRLMGGYTF	TGTGCTAGTGGTTTGTCTACCAGGCTGATGGGTGGCTACACCTTC
TRBV10-3	TRBJ1-1	-	-	CAISEEGLAFF	TGTGCCATCAGTGAGGAGGGTTTGGCTTTCTTT
TRBV7-7	TRBJ2-1	TRBD2	-	CASSPGAGGNEQFF	TGTGCCAGCAGCCCCGGAGCGGGAGGGAATGAGCAGTTCTTC
TRBV28	TRBJ2-7	-	-	CASSFSGGAPYEQYF	TGTGCCAGCAGTTTTAGTGGGGGGGCGCCCTACGAGCAGTACTTC
TRBV25-1	TRBJ1-1	-	few	CASSVRSGTEAFF	TGTGCCAGCAGTGTTCGGTCGGGCACTGAAGCTTTCTTT
TRBV5-1	TRBJ2-3	-	-	CASCRGRDYSRTDTQYF	TGCGCCAGCTGCAGGGGAAGGGACTACTCCCGCACAGATACGCAGTATTTT
TRBV5-6	TRBJ2-3	TRBD2	-	CASSETGTSGKGTQYF	TGTGCCAGCAGCGAAACCGGGACTAGCGGGAAGGGTACGCAGTATTTT
TRBV5-1	TRBJ2-7	TRBD1	-	CASSFGQGRTYEQYF	TGCGCCAGCAGCTTCGGACAGGGGCGAACCTACGAGCAGTACTTC
TRBV7-9	TRBJ1-1	TRBD1	once	CASTYAGTGPWNTEAFF	TGTGCCAGCACCTATGCCGGGACAGGGCCGTGGAACACTGAAGCTTTCTTT
TRBV5-4	TRBJ2-2	-	-	CASSLNVDTGELFF	TGTGCCAGCAGCTTGAATGTAGACACCGGGGAGCTGTTTTTT
TRBV19	TRBJ1-5	-	-	CASSIFQGNSNQPQHF	TGTGCCAGTAGTATATTTCAGGGTAACAGCAATCAGCCCCAGCATTTT
TRBV9	TRBJ2-1	TRBD2	-	CASSDGLADYNEQFF	TGTGCCAGCAGCGACGGACTAGCGGATTACAATGAGCAGTTCTTC
TRBV2	TRBJ2-3	-	-	CASHRDYTDTQYF	TGTGCCAGCCACAGGGACTACACAGATACGCAGTATTTT
TRBV12-2	TRBJ2-3	-	-	CASRQDKGDF	TGTGCAAGTCGACAAGACAAGGGGGATTTT
TRBV5-1	TRBJ1-2	-	-	CASSSEGNYGYTF	TGCGCCAGCAGTTCCGAGGGTAACTATGGCTACACCTTC
TRBV6-5	TRBJ2-5	TRBD2	-	CASSNRGGTQYF	TGTGCCAGCAGTAACCGCGGGGGGACCCAGTACTTC
TRBV5-1	TRBJ2-1	-	-	CASSLEASEGYNEQFF	TGCGCCAGCAGCTTGGAGGCTAGCGAAGGATACAATGAGCAGTTCTTC
TRBV29-1	TRBJ1-1	-	-	CSVGATEAFF	TGCAGCGTTGGGGCCACAGAAGCTTTCTTT
TRBV5-4	TRBJ2-7	TRBD2	-	CASSLQSSGDYEQYF	TGTGCCAGCAGCTTGCAGTCTAGCGGGGACTACGAGCAGTACTTC
TRBV10-3	TRBJ2-7	-	-	CAISETSLNRFSYEQYF	TGTGCCATCAGTGAAACGAGCCTAAATCGCTTCTCCTACGAGCAGTACTTC
TRBV11-2	TRBJ1-2	-	-	CASSLTGGYGYTF	TGTGCCAGCAGCTTAACCGGGGGCTATGGCTACACCTTC
TRBV30	TRBJ2-1	-	-	CAWSGVGGDEQFF	TGTGCCTGGAGTGGGGTAGGAGGAGATGAGCAGTTCTTC